Below, 11 T cell receptor beta chains from the same sample are listed, as sequenced in a study of T cell clonotyping in hematopoietic cell transplantation. Produced via immunoSEQ multiplex PCR; TCRdb's table is partial and in-frame only. Counted here are some 5,100 clones, around 80% occurring once; the ten biggest clones make up 27%. The material was PBMCs, obtained 100 days after allogeneic stem cell transplant. Source of these receptors: a male patient aged 50 to 59 who had an allogeneic stem cell transplant from an unrelated donor, so the T cells may come from the graft donor. Some clones in this sample may be carry-over from other donors' samples.

The V gene is TRBV30, the J gene TRBJ2-1; maybe TRBD2 (5 bases). This CDR3 comprises 15 residues. V was trimmed by 0 bases and J by 1 base, leaving 10 bases between them. CDR1 is GTSNPN and CDR2 is SVGIG in the germline V gene (reference sequence). The CDR3 region has the DNA TGTGCCTGGAGTGTACAGAGGGTGTCCTACAATGAGCAGTTCTTC. Protein product: CAWSVQRVSYNEQFF.

A few counts support this clone. The gene calls are TRBV7-8 and TRBJ2-7; D might be TRBD1 or TRBD2, each matching 5 bases. From germline, CDR1 is SGHVS and CDR2 FQNEAQ. Trimming left V 2 bases short and J 7 bases short, with 15 bases between. The length of the CDR3 is 14 residues. The CDR3 spells CASSLRQLPGEQYF. The CDR3 DNA is TGTGCCAGCAGCTTAAGACAGCTACCGGGAGAGCAGTACTTC.

V usage is TRBV7-6 and J usage is TRBJ1-1; D is ambiguous. In germline, CDR1 is SGHVS, CDR2 FNYEAQ. Trimming pared 1 base from V and 2 bases from J, leaving 5 bases between. CDR3 length: 13 amino acids. As DNA, the CDR3 is TGTGCCAGCAGCTTAGAAGTAAACACTGAAGCTTTCTTT. Translating it yields CASSLEVNTEAFF.

The count of this clone is one. This sequence joins TRBV30 and TRBJ1-2; D gene unclear. The CDR3 has 12 residues. Germline CDR1 is GTSNPN and CDR2 is SVGIG (reference sequence). V lost 0 bases, J lost 5 bases, and 7 bases lay in between. The CDR3 region has the DNA TGTGCCTGGAGTGTAAGAGGGTATGGCTACACCTTC. Its protein product is CAWSVRGYGYTF.

This chain joins TRBV29-1 and TRBJ2-7; D may be TRBD2 (6 bases). Germline values: CDR1 SQVTM, CDR2 ANQGSEA. V was shortened by 4 bases and J by 4 bases, with 20 bases between the two germline ends. The CDR3 length is 15 residues. For the CDR3, the DNA is TGCAGCGTTGGGGAGGTAGGGGATTACCCTTACGAGCAGTACTTC. It codes for CSVGEVGDYPYEQYF.

V usage is TRBV29-1 and J usage is TRBJ2-3; possibly TRBD2 for D (6 bases). The CDR3 runs 14 residues. Germline CDR1 and CDR2: SQVTM and ANQGSEA. Trimming stripped 7 bases from V and 3 bases from J, with 17 bases between. The CDR3 loop reads CSAHGGPTTDTQYF. The DNA of the CDR3 is TGCAGCGCCCACGGGGGTCCTACAACAGATACGCAGTATTTT.

The chain joins TRBV5-4 to TRBJ1-2; D possibly corresponds to TRBD1 (6 bases). Trimming stripped 7 bases from V and 5 bases from J, with 18 bases between. The CDR3 consists of 14 residues. Germline CDR1 SGHNT, CDR2 YYREEE (reference sequence). The CDR3 protein is CASYEGGARYGYTF. The DNA for the CDR3 is TGTGCCAGCTATGAGGGGGGGGCGCGATATGGCTACACCTTC.

Here the CDR3 reads CASSSGQLSYEQYF. In DNA form, the CDR3 reads TGCGCCAGCAGCTCAGGACAGCTCTCCTACGAGCAGTACTTC. The V and J genes are TRBV5-1 and TRBJ2-7, with D perhaps TRBD1 (6 bases). The ends were cut back, 3 bases at V and 0 bases at J, with 10 bases in the middle. Germline-derived CDR1 and CDR2 are SGHRS and YFSETQ. CDR3 length equals 14 residues.

In its sample, this clone was seen a few times. CDR3 residues: CASSQDKAIYGYTF. The CDR3 nucleotides read TGCGCCAGCAGCCAAGATAAGGCGATCTATGGCTACACCTTC. The chain recombines TRBV4-3 with TRBJ1-2; D ambiguous. The germline gives CDR1 LGHNA, CDR2 YSLEER. The CDR3 runs 14 residues. V was pared by 0 bases and J by 4 bases, with 9 bases between.

The table lists this clone with a count of one. The V and J genes are TRBV5-1 and TRBJ1-2, with 9 bases aligning to TRBD1. Germline V gene data show CDR1 as SGHRS and CDR2 as YFSETQ. The CDR3 sequence is 16 residues long. The ends lost 3 bases at V and 7 bases at J; junction bases unmatched: 13. The CDR3 DNA follows: TGCGCCAGCAGCTGGGGCCCGGGACAGGGTACGGTTGGCTACACCTTC. As protein: CASSWGPGQGTVGYTF.

J is TRBJ1-3 and V is TRBV5-4, with no clear D. The CDR3 runs 13 residues. Germline V lookup: CDR1 SGHNT, CDR2 YYREEE (reference sequence). V shed 0 bases and J shed 2 bases, with 3 bases lying between them. The CDR3 DNA follows: TGTGCCAGCAGCTTGGTGACTGGAAACACCATATATTTT. Translated, it gives CASSLVTGNTIYF.